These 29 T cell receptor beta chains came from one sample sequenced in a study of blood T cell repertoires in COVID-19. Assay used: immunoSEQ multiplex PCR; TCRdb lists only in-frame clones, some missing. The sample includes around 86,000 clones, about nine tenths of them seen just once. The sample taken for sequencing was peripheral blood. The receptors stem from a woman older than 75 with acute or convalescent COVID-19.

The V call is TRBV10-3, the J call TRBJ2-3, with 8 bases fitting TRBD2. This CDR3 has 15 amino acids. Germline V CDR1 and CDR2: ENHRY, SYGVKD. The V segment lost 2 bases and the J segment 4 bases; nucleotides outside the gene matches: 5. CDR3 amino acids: CAISEPSGLADTQYF. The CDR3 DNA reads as TGTGCCATCAGTGAGCCTAGCGGGTTGGCAGATACGCAGTATTTT.

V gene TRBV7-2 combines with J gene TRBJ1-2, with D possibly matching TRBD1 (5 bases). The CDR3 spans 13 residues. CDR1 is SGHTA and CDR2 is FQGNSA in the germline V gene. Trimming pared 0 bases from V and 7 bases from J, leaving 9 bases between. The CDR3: CASSLAQRGGYTF. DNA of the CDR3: TGTGCCAGCAGCTTAGCACAAAGGGGTGGCTACACCTTC.

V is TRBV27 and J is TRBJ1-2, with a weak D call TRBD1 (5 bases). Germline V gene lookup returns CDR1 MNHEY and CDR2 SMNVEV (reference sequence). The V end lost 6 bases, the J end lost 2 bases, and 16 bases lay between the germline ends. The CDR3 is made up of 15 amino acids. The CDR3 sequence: CASSPAGTVNYGYTF. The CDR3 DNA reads TGTGCCAGCAGCCCAGCGGGGACGGTGAACTATGGCTACACCTTC.

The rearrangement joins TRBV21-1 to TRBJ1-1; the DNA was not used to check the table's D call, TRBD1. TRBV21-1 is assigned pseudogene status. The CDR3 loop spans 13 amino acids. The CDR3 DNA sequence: TGTGCCAGCAGCGAACACACAGGGACTGAAGCTTTCTTT. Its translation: CASSEHTGTEAFF.

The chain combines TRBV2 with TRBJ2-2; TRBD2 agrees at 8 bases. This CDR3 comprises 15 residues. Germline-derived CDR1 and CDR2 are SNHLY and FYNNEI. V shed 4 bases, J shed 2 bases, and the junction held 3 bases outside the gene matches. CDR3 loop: CASSGLARNTGELFF. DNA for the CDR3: TGTGCCAGCAGTGGACTAGCGCGAAACACCGGGGAGCTGTTTTTT.

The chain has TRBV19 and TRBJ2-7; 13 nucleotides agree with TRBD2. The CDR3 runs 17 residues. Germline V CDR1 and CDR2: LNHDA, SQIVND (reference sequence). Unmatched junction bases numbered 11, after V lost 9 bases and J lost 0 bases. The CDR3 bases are TGTGCCAGCAAGGAGGGGACTAGCGGGGTTAGCTCCTACGAGCAGTACTTC. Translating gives CASKEGTSGVSSYEQYF.

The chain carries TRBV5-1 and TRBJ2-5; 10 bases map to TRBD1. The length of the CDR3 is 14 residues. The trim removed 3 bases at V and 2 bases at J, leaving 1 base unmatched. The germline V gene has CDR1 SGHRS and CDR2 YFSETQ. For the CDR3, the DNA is TGCGCCAGCAGCTGGGGACAGGGGCAAGAGACCCAGTACTTC. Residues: CASSWGQGQETQYF.

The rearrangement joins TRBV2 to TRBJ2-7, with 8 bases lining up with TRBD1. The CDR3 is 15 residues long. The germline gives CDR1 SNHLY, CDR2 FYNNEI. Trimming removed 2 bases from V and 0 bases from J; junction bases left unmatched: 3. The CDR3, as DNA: TGTGCCAGCAGTGAAAGGGGACAGGCCTCCTACGAGCAGTACTTC. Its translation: CASSERGQASYEQYF. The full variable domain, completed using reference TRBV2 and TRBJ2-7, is EPEVTQTPSHQVTQMGQEVILRCVPISNHLYFYWYRQILGQKVEFLVSFYNNEISEKSEIFDDQFSVERPDGSNFTLKIRSTKLEDSAMYFCASSERGQASYEQYFGPGTRLTVT.

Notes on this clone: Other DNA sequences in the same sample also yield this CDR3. The CDR3 DNA reads as TGTGCCAGCAGCCAAGTTGGGACAGACACTGAAGCTTTCTTT. This gives the protein CASSQVGTDTEAFF. The chain recombines TRBV3-1 (or the pseudogene TRBV3-2) with TRBJ1-1; 7 bases line up with TRBD1. The CDR3 sequence is 14 residues long. Trimming took 1 base from V and 3 from J; bases not matched to a gene: 2. The V gene's germline CDR1 is LGHDT and CDR2 YNNKEL (reference sequence).

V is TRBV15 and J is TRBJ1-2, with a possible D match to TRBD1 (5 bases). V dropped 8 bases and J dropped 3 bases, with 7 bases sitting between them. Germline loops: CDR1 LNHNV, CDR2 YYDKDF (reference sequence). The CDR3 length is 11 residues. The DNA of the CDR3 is TGTGCCACCGGGGGGTACTATGGCTACACCTTC. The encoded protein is CATGGYYGYTF.

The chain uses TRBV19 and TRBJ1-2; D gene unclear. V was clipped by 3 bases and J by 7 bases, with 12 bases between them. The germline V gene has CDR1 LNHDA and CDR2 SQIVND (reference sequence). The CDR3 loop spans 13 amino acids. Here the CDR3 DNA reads TGTGCCAGTAGTATCGGAGGGATCGGTGGCTACACCTTC. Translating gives CASSIGGIGGYTF.

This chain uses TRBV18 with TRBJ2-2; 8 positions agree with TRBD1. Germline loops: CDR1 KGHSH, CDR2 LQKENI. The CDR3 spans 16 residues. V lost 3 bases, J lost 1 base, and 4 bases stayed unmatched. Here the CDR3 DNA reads TGTGCCAGCTCACCCTTTGGACAGGGGAACACCGGGGAGCTGTTTTTT. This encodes CASSPFGQGNTGELFF.

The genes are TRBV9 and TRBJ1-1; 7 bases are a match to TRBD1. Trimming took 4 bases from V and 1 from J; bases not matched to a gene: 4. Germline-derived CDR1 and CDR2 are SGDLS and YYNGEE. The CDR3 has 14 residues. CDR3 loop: CASSPDRRNTEAFF. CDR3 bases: TGTGCCAGCAGCCCGGACAGGAGGAACACTGAAGCTTTCTTT.

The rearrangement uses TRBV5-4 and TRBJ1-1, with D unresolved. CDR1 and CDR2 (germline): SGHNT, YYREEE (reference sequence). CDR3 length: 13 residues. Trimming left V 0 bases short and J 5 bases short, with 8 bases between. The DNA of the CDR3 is TGTGCCAGCAGCTTGGTGGGCAGTACTGAAGCTTTCTTT. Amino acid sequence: CASSLVGSTEAFF. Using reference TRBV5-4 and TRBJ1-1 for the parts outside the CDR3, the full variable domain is ETGVTQSPTHLIKTRGQQVTLRCSSQSGHNTVSWYQQALGQGPQFIFQYYREEENGRGNFPPRFSGLQFPNYSSELNVNALELDDSALYLCASSLVGSTEAFFGQGTRLTVV.

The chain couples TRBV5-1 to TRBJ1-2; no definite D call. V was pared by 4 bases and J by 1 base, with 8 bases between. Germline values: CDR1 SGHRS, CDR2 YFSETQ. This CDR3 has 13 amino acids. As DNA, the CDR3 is TGCGCCAGCAGCCAGACACTTAACTATGGCTACACCTTC. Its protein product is CASSQTLNYGYTF. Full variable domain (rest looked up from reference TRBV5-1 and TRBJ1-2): KAGVTQTPRYLIKTRGQQVTLSCSPISGHRSVSWYQQTPGQGLQFLFEYFSETQRNKGNFPGRFSGRQFSNSRSEMNVSTLELGDSALYLCASSQTLNYGYTFGSGTRLTVV.

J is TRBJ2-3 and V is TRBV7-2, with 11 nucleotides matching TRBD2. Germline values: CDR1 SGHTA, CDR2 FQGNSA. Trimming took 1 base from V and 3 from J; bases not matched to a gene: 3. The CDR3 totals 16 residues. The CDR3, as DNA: TGTGCCAGCAGCTTAGAGATAGCGGGAGGGACAGATACGCAGTATTTT. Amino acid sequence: CASSLEIAGGTDTQYF.

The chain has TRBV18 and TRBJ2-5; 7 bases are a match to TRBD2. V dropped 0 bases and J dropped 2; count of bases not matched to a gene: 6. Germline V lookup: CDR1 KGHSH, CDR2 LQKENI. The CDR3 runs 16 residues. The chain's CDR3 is CASSPPTGGLQETQYF. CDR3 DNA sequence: TGTGCCAGCTCACCACCGACCGGGGGACTACAAGAGACCCAGTACTTC.

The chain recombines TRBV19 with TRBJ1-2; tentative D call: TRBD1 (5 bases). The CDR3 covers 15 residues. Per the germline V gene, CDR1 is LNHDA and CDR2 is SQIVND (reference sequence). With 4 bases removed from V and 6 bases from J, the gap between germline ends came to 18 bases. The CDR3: CASSKLVGRANGYTF. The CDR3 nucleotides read TGTGCCAGTAGTAAGTTGGTGGGCAGGGCGAATGGCTACACCTTC.

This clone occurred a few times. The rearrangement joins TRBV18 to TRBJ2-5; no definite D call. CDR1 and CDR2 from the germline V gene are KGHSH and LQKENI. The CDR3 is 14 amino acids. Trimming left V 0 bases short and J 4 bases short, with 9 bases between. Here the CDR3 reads CASSPPEQIETQYF. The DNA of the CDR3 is TGTGCCAGCTCACCACCGGAACAGATAGAGACCCAGTACTTC.

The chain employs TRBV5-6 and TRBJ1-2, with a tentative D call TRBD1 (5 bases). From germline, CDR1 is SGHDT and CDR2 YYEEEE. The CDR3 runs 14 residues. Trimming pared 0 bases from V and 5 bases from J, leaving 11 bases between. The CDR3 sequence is CASSLEQVVYGYTF. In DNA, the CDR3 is TGTGCCAGCAGCTTGGAACAGGTGGTATATGGCTACACCTTC.

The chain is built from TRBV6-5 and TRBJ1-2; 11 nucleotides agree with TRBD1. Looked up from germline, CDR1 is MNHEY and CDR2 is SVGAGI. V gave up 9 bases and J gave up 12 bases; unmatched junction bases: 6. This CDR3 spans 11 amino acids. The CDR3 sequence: CASTGQGADTF. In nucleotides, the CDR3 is TGTGCCAGTACCGGACAGGGGGCGGACACCTTC.

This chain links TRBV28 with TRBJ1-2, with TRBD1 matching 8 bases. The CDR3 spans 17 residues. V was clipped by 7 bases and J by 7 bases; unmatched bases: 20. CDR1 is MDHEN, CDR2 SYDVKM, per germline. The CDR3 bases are TGTGCCAGCACCTCCCGAGGACAGGGCCTTGTGCCTATTGGCTACACCTTC. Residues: CASTSRGQGLVPIGYTF.

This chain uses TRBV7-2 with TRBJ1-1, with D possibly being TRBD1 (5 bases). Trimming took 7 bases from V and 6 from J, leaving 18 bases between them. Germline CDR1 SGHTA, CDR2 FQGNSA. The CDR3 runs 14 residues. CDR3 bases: TGTGCCAGCACCGTGGTCTGGAGGGACGCTGAAGCTTTCTTT. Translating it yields CASTVVWRDAEAFF.

Here the CDR3 DNA reads TGTGCCAGCAGTCTCGGACAGAACACTGAAGCTTTCTTT. Protein sequence: CASSLGQNTEAFF. V and J are TRBV9 and TRBJ1-1; TRBD1 is a possible D gene (5 bases). Germline CDR1 reads SGDLS; CDR2 reads YYNGEE. V dropped 5 bases and J dropped 1 base, with 9 bases sitting between them. This CDR3 spans 13 amino acids.

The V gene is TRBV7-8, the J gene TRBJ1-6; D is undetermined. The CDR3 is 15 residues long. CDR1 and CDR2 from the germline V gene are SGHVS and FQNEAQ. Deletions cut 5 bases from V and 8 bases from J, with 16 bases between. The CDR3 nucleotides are TGTGCCAGCAGCCCCTATAATCTGAGGGATTCACCCCTCCACTTT. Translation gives CASSPYNLRDSPLHF.

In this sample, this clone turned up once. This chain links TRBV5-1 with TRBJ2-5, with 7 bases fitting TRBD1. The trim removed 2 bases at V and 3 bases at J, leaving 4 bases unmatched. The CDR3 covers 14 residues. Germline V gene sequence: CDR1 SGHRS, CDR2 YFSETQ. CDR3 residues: CASSLQGTKETQYF. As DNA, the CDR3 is TGCGCCAGCAGCTTACAGGGGACGAAAGAGACCCAGTACTTC.

CDR3 sequence (DNA): TGTGCCAGCAGTGAACGAGCGGGGGGCCTCACAGATACGCAGTATTTT. It codes for CASSERAGGLTDTQYF. The chain links TRBV2 to TRBJ2-3; 9 nucleotides align to TRBD2. Germline lookup yields CDR1 SNHLY and CDR2 FYNNEI. V lost 2 bases to trimming and J lost 2 bases; unmatched junction nucleotides: 5. CDR3 length: 16 residues.

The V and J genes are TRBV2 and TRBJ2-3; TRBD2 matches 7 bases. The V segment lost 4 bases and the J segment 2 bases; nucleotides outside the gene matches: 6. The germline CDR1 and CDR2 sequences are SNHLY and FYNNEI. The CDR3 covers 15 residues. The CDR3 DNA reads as TGTGCCAGCAGTGGTGGACTAGGTTCCACAGATACGCAGTATTTT. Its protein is CASSGGLGSTDTQYF.

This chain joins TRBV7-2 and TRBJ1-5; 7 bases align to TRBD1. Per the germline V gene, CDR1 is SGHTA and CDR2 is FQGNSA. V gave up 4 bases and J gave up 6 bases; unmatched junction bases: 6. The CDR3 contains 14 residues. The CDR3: CASSSRQGFQPQHF. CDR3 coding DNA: TGTGCCAGCAGCTCGAGACAGGGCTTTCAGCCCCAGCATTTT.